This T cell receptor beta chain was documented in a study of tumor and adjacent non-tumor tissue in lung cancer. Study overall: The patients, 9 to 11 men and a handful of women, were roughly 30 to 85 with stage I to III disease.

No cell sorting was done before RNA was extracted from the tissue. The normal lung tissue was taken more than 3 cm from the tumor edge. Study results and caveats: Compared with tumor, normal lung showed significantly lower TCR diversity.

TCRbeta libraries were built with three rounds of nested PCR, modified from ARM-PCR. From the multiplex PCR reads, TCRdb called clonotypes with MiXCR, one entry per CDR3 protein. Of 100,000 or so distinct CDR3 sequences listed, less than 85% are singletons. A word on this clonotype: The antigen is unknown. Compared with germline, one end of the junction differs, possibly owing to a read error.

The CDR3 contains 13 residues. Germline V gene lookup returns CDR1 DFQATT and CDR2 SNEGSKA (reference sequence). V is TRBV20-1 and J is TRBJ2-1, with TRBD2 matching 9 bases. The sequencing input was distant non-tumor lung tissue. The receptor was derived from a man in his sixties with small cell lung cancer. In DNA, the CDR3 is TGCAGTCCTAGGGGGACTAGCAAGATTGAGCAGTTCTTC. Its protein product is CSPRGTSKIEQFF.